This is a list of T cell receptor beta chains from one sample in a study of T cells expressing NK-cell markers. TCRdb reprocessed the 5' RACE reads and reports one entry per CDR3 protein, with no DNA. The sample features over 200,000 distinct CDR3 sequences, with 0.39% in its top ten. Sequenced: blood T cells: a sorted CD56 or NKG2C T cell subset, CD4+ or CD8+ T cells, or bulk PBMC T cells (not recorded which). These receptors all come from a man younger than 35 in good health. Each CDR3 is given with its conserved first and last residue.

V gene	J gene	CDR3 protein
TRBV4-2	TRBJ2-1	CASSQEAEEGYEQFF
TRBV7-2	TRBJ2-5	CASLRMGGWSVQETQYF
TRBV28	TRBJ2-7	CASVFAGFYEQYF
TRBV12-3/TRBV12-4	TRBJ2-1	CASSLHRVNEQFF
TRBV7-3	TRBJ2-2	CASSLNGGIGAGELFF
TRBV7-2	TRBJ2-1	CASSPTRQGAGEQFF
TRBV20-1	TRBJ2-1	CSASGSGWDNEQFF
TRBV29-1	TRBJ1-1	CSVGYRDNTEAFF
TRBV12-3/TRBV12-4	TRBJ2-5	CASSPVGPRETQYF
TRBV29-1	TRBJ2-2	CSVSASYTGELFF
TRBV5-1	TRBJ2-1	CASSSSGTGYNEQFF
TRBV5-1	TRBJ2-3	CASTPGLATTDTQYF
TRBV10-3	TRBJ2-1	CANAQGGVTYNEQFF
TRBV15	TRBJ1-5	CATSRGDRDGQPQHF
TRBV29-1	TRBJ2-5	CSVEIVQETQYF
TRBV20-1	TRBJ2-7	CSARDPRQGSYEQYF
TRBV5-1	TRBJ2-1	CASSPPGLVYNEQFF
TRBV9	TRBJ2-1	CASSSEPTPYNEQFF
TRBV5-5	TRBJ1-5	CASRTGTGGTSNQPQHF
TRBV20-1	TRBJ2-5	CSAARDRGWETQYF
TRBV12-3/TRBV12-4	TRBJ2-7	CASSLWLRASSYEQYF
TRBV11-2	TRBJ2-3	CASSRGTHATDTQYF
TRBV4-1	TRBJ2-3	CASSQVGRGTDTQYF
TRBV5-6	TRBJ2-2	CASNPGALNTGELFF
TRBV18	TRBJ2-7	CASSPRYGQGHYEQYF
TRBV12-3/TRBV12-4	TRBJ1-1	CASSIRQGTTEAFF
TRBV12-3/TRBV12-4	TRBJ2-6	CASSLGVSNGANVLTF
TRBV19	TRBJ2-6	CASTHPGTGANVLTF
TRBV10-3	TRBJ2-5	CAISDGLGQETQYF
TRBV4-2	TRBJ2-3	CASSQDTGAGSDTQYF
TRBV3-1	TRBJ2-7	CASQDSLYEQYF
TRBV28	TRBJ2-4	CASNAWGIGKNIQYF
TRBV7-9	TRBJ2-1	CASSLGSGSPFYNEQFF
TRBV7-8	TRBJ2-1	CASSDSGGRAYNEQFF
TRBV29-1	TRBJ2-4	CSVEDPLAKNIQYF
TRBV23-1	TRBJ2-6	CASSQSTQGIPFSGANVLTF
TRBV10-3	TRBJ2-7	CAISRTVSSYEQYF
TRBV6-5	TRBJ2-3	CASSYSLGSPNYF
TRBV5-4	TRBJ1-1	CASSLGQGMNTEAFF
TRBV29-1	TRBJ2-1	CSTLAAGSYNEQFF
TRBV7-9	TRBJ2-1	CASSLVGQGSHNEQFF
TRBV21-1	TRBJ2-5	CASATWVGHYQETQYF
TRBV7-8	TRBJ2-5	CASSQRQGYQETQYF
TRBV5-1	TRBJ2-5	CASSPGRGGTQYF
TRBV7-9	TRBJ2-5	CASSFLNLRDREETQYF
TRBV5-5	TRBJ2-5	CASSPGLGTQYF
TRBV5-4	TRBJ2-4	CASSLGDRGAKNIQYF
TRBV10-3	TRBJ2-2	CAISESHIGELFF
TRBV5-1	TRBJ2-7	CASSLDRDIYEQYF
TRBV20-1	TRBJ2-7	CSAIPGTSGNEQYF
TRBV6-5	TRBJ1-3	CASTPDGSTIYF
TRBV5-4	TRBJ2-5	CASSPRAGEETQYF
TRBV12-3/TRBV12-4	TRBJ2-4	CASSLRGGNIQYF
TRBV12-3/TRBV12-4	TRBJ2-6	CASSFGAGPSGANVLTF
TRBV29-1	TRBJ1-2	CSVETRGQPYGYTF
TRBV6-6	TRBJ2-7	CASSSTKDRVPYF
TRBV5-4	TRBJ1-5	CASSLKGQPQHF